The 17 T cell receptor beta chains reported below all come from one sample, sequenced in a study of OX40 agonist ivuxolimab in advanced cancers. Libraries were prepared by immunoSEQ multiplex PCR; TCRdb keeps only in-frame clonotypes and omits some of them. The profile shows about 32,000 clones, around 81% of them singletons. The source material was CD4+ or CD8+ T cells sorted from blood, sampled in a trial of the OX40 agonist ivuxolimab. All receptors come from an adult with an advanced solid tumor such as melanoma, head and neck, liver or kidney cancer.

This clone has only one observation. V is TRBV6-1 and J is TRBJ1-3; a possible D gene is TRBD1 (5 bases). The germline gives CDR1 MNHNS, CDR2 SASEGT. V dropped 4 bases and J dropped 4 bases, with 17 bases sitting between them. The CDR3 runs to 16 residues. The CDR3 bases are TGTGCCAGCAGTGTAACAACGGGGGGTTCAGGAAACACCATATATTTT. Translation: CASSVTTGGSGNTIYF.

V and J are TRBV4-2 and TRBJ1-2; no clear D. CDR1 and CDR2 from the germline V gene are LGHNA and YNFKEQ. The V gene lost 2 bases and the J gene lost 6 bases, with 22 bases spanning the gap. The CDR3 extends over 17 amino acids. The CDR3 region is CASSQSNGAGFGNGYTF. DNA for the CDR3: TGTGCCAGCAGCCAATCAAACGGCGCAGGTTTTGGGAATGGCTACACCTTC.

This clone was seen more than once but under ten times. J is TRBJ1-4 and V is TRBV18; 7 positions agree with TRBD1. The CDR3 contains 14 residues. J lost 8 bases, V lost 3 bases, and 6 bases had no gene match. Germline V lookup: CDR1 KGHSH, CDR2 LQKENI. In DNA, the CDR3 is TGTGCCAGCTCACCTCAGGGGGTCGGAGAAAAACTGTTTTTT. This encodes CASSPQGVGEKLFF.

V is TRBV6-1 and J is TRBJ1-2; TRBD1 might be the D (5 bases). CDR3 size: 15 residues. Per the germline V gene, CDR1 is MNHNS and CDR2 is SASEGT. Trimming removed 6 bases from V and 4 bases from J, with 18 bases in between. The CDR3 DNA reads TGTGCCAGCAGCCAAAGGGGTGCCGGGGGCTATGGCTACACCTTC. Translation: CASSQRGAGGYGYTF.

In DNA form, the CDR3 reads TGCGCCAGCAGCGAATTATGGGGGAACGACAATGAGCAGTTCTTC. It yields the protein CASSELWGNDNEQFF. The chain is built from TRBV5-1 and TRBJ2-1; D may be TRBD1 or TRBD2 (5 bases each). This CDR3 has 15 amino acids. Trimming stripped 4 bases from V and 5 bases from J, with 16 bases between. CDR1 SGHRS and CDR2 YFSETQ come from the germline V gene.

The rearrangement joins TRBV7-2 to TRBJ1-6; 10 bases map to TRBD1. This CDR3 is 16 amino acids long. The germline CDR1 and CDR2 sequences are SGHTA and FQGNSA. V dropped 5 bases and J dropped 9; count of bases not matched to a gene: 10. The CDR3 DNA follows: TGTGCCAGCAGCCCCCCTGGGGGGACAGGGGTTTCACCCCTCCACTTT. Protein: CASSPPGGTGVSPLHF. The complete variable domain, with remaining parts taken from reference TRBV7-2 and TRBJ1-6, reads GAGVSQSPSNKVTEKGKDVELRCDPISGHTALYWYRQSLGQGLEFLIYFQGNSAPDKSGLPSDRFSAERTGGSVSTLTIQRTQQEDSAVYLCASSPPGGTGVSPLHFGNGTRLTVT.

The V call is TRBV2, the J call TRBJ2-1; 9 bases fit TRBD1. V shed 3 bases and J 7 bases; nucleotides not matched to a gene: 4. Germline V gene data show CDR1 as SNHLY and CDR2 as FYNNEI. The CDR3 covers 14 residues. CDR3 loop: CASSDLDRGNEQFF. CDR3 sequence (DNA): TGTGCCAGCAGTGATTTGGACAGGGGAAATGAGCAGTTCTTC.

The rearrangement joins TRBV5-5 to TRBJ1-2; D unresolved. V lost 2 bases and J lost 2, with 7 bases in between. CDR3 size: 13 residues. Germline V gene data show CDR1 as SGHKS and CDR2 as YYEKEE (reference sequence). The CDR3 nucleotides are TGTGCCAGCAGCTTCGGCGACAACTATGGCTACACCTTC. As protein: CASSFGDNYGYTF.

V and J are TRBV7-2 and TRBJ1-2; the match to TRBD1 covers 10 bases. This CDR3 spans 15 amino acids. The V gene's germline CDR1 is SGHTA and CDR2 FQGNSA. V dropped 2 bases and J dropped 6; count of bases not matched to a gene: 6. CDR3 nucleotides: TGTGCCAGCAGCTTACAAACCGGGACAGGGGATGGCTACACCTTC. Translating it yields CASSLQTGTGDGYTF.

A few counts support this clone. An end of the junction differs from the germline gene, which may be a read error. The chain couples TRBV28 to TRBJ2-3; 7 positions match TRBD2. Germline V gives CDR1 MDHEN, CDR2 SYDVKM. This CDR3 has 12 residues. In nucleotides, the CDR3 is TGTGCCACATTAGCGGGTACAGGTACGCAGTATTTT. As protein: CATLAGTGTQYF.

Only a few counts were recorded for this clone. The V gene is TRBV27, the J gene TRBJ1-3, with a weak D call TRBD1 (5 bases). The length of the CDR3 is 15 residues. V lost 2 bases, J lost 2 bases, and 10 bases lay in between. The germline CDR1 and CDR2 sequences are MNHEY and SMNVEV (reference sequence). The DNA for the CDR3 is TGTGCCAGCAGTTTAAACCCGGGGGCTGGAAACACCATATATTTT. Protein product: CASSLNPGAGNTIYF.

The chain couples TRBV6-1 to TRBJ2-4, with 11 bases matching TRBD1. Germline V gene data show CDR1 as MNHNS and CDR2 as SASEGT. Germline trimming cut 2 bases from V and 7 bases from J; bases unmatched to any gene: 4. This CDR3 region has 15 residues. CDR3 nucleotides: TGTGCCAGCAGTGAAAGGACAGGGGGCCGTAACATTCAGTACTTC. It is translated as CASSERTGGRNIQYF.

The chain links TRBV7-9 to TRBJ2-4; the match to TRBD2 covers 9 bases. This CDR3 is built from 16 residues. CDR1 is SEHNR and CDR2 is FQNEAQ in the germline V gene (reference sequence). Trimming cost V 1 base and J 8 bases; bases outside gene matches: 9. This chain's CDR3 is CASSLVFSGSSDIQYF. The CDR3 nucleotides read TGTGCCAGCAGCTTAGTGTTTAGCGGGAGTTCAGACATTCAGTACTTC.

V usage is TRBV10-3 and J usage is TRBJ2-1; 7 bases align to TRBD2. J was trimmed by 6 bases and V by 2 bases; bases with no gene match: 1. The CDR3 loop spans 13 amino acids. Looked up from germline, CDR1 is ENHRY and CDR2 is SYGVKD. The CDR3 protein is CAISEGGSNEQFF. CDR3 nucleotide sequence: TGTGCCATCAGTGAGGGCGGGAGCAATGAGCAGTTCTTC.

The chain uses TRBV30 and TRBJ2-7; D gene unclear. The length of the CDR3 is 14 residues. The V gene's germline CDR1 is GTSNPN and CDR2 SVGIG (reference sequence). V lost 2 bases to trimming and J lost 0 bases, with 11 bases between them. The CDR3 region has the DNA TGTGCCTGGAGTACTGGAAGGGCCTCCTACGAGCAGTACTTC. As protein: CAWSTGRASYEQYF.

V and J are TRBV6-1 and TRBJ1-3, with D hard to call. The CDR3 is made up of 15 amino acids. Trimming stripped 3 bases from V and 4 bases from J, with 13 bases between. CDR1 and CDR2 from the germline V gene are MNHNS and SASEGT. The CDR3 loop reads CASSDHSTWGNTIYF. The CDR3, as DNA: TGTGCCAGCAGTGACCACTCCACTTGGGGAAACACCATATATTTT.

The rearrangement links TRBV18 to TRBJ2-4, with TRBD1 identical over 9 bases. This CDR3 has 16 residues. Germline V gene sequence: CDR1 KGHSH, CDR2 LQKENI. V gave up 2 bases and J gave up 1 base; unmatched junction bases: 3. In DNA, the CDR3 is TGTGCCAGCTCACCAGAGACAGGGGGGGCCAAAAACATTCAGTACTTC. It encodes CASSPETGGAKNIQYF.